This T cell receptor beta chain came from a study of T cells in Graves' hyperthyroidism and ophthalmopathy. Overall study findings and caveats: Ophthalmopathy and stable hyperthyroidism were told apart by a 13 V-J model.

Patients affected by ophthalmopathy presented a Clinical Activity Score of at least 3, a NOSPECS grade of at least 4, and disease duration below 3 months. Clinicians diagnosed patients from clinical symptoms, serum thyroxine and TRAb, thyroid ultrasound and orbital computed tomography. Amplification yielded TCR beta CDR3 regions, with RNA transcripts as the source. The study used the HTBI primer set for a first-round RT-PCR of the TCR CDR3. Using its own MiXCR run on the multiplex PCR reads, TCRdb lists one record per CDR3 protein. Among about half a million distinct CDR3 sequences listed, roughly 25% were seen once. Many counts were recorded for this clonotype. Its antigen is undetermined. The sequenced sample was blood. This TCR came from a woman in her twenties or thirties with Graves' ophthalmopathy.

The CDR3: CAISDRPRTTGRYGYTF. CDR3 nucleotide sequence: TGTGCCATCAGTGACCGCCCCAGAACGACAGGGAGGTATGGCTACACCTTC. V and J are TRBV10-3 and TRBJ1-2, with 7 bases fitting TRBD1. This CDR3 is 17 amino acids long. The germline CDR1 and CDR2 sequences are ENHRY and SYGVKD. The junction had 15 bases not matched to a gene; V was cut back by 3 bases and J by 5 bases.